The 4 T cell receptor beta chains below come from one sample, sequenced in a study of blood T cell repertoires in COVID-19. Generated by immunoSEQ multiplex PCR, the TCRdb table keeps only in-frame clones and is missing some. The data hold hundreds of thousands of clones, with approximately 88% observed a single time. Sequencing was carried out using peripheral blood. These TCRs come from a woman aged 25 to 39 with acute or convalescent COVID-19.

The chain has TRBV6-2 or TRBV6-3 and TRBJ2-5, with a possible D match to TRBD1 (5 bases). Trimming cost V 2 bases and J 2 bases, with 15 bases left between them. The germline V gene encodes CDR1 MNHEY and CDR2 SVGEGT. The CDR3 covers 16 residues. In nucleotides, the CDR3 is TGTGCCAGCAGTTACCCACCCGGACACCTTCAAGAGACCCAGTACTTC. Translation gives CASSYPPGHLQETQYF.

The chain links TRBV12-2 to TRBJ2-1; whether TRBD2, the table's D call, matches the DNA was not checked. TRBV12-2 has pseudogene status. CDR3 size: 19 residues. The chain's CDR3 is CASRLLGWSGRGLGDEQFF. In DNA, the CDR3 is TGTGCAAGTCGCTTATTGGGCTGGTCCGGACGGGGACTTGGGGATGAGCAGTTCTTC.

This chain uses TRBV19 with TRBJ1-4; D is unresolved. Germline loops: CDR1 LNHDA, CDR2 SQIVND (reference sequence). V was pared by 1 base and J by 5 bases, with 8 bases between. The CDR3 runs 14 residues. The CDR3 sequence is CASSIVRINEKLFF. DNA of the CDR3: TGTGCCAGTAGTATAGTGAGGATAAATGAAAAACTGTTTTTT.

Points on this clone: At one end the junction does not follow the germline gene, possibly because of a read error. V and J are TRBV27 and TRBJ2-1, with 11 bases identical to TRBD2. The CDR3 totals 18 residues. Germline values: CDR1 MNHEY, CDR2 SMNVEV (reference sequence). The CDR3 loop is CASLAGGPVPTSHNEQFF. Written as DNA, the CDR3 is TGTGCCAGTTTAGCGGGAGGGCCGGTCCCCACCTCCCACAATGAGCAGTTCTTC.